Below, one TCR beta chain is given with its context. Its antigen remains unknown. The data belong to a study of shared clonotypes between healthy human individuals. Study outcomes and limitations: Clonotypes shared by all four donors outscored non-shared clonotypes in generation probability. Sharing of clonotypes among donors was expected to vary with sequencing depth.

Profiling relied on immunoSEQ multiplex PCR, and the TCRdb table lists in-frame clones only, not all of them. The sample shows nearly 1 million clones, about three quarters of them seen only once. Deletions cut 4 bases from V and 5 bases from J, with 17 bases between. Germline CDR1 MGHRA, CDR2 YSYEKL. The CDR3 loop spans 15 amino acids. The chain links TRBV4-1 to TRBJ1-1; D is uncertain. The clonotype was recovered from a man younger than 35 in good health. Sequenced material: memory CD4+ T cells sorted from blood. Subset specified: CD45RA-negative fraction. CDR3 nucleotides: TGCGCCAGCAGCCGAGAGGCACGGGCGTTGACTGAAGCTTTCTTT. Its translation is CASSREARALTEAFF.